This TCR beta chain was documented in a study of T-cell reconstitution after alpha-beta-depleted transplantation in children. CDR3 length equals 15 residues. After removal of 1 base from V and 4 bases from J, the junction contained 3 bases not matched to a gene. Germline lookup yields CDR1 KGHSH and CDR2 LQKENI. This clonotype was seen a few times. Unique molecular identifiers tagged the TCRbeta library. Each CDR3 protein is one row after TCRdb ran MiXCR on the PCR reads. The top ten clones hold approximately 5% of a sample with 750,000 to 950,000 distinct CDR3 sequences, roughly 15% of them seen once.

The clonotype originates from a male patient under 18 who had a stem cell transplant for acute lymphoblastic leukemia, so the T cells may come from the graft donor. The genes are TRBV18 and TRBJ1-5; 8 bases map to TRBD1. The sample consisted of PBMCs, mostly from graft donor cells, taken 360 days after TCRalphabeta/CD19-depleted stem cell transplant. As DNA, the CDR3 is TGTGCCAGCTCACCACTGACAGGGGCGAATCAGCCCCAGCATTTT. It specifies CASSPLTGANQPQHF.